This TCR beta chain was sequenced during a study of molecular identifiers for immune sequencing clone quantification. Points from the study as a whole: Should identical TCR molecules share a barcode, the sizes of highly expanded clones could be underestimated. Jurkat TCR RNA that was spiked in from one cell was reportedly detectable among one million naive cells.

Naive CD8 libraries were made from about 20,000 to 1,000,000 sorted cells, and they used 10%, 30% or 50% RNA. Sorting isolated naive CD8 T cells as CD8+CD4-CCR7+CD45RA+ events. Using its own MiXCR run on the PCR reads, TCRdb lists one record per CDR3 protein. The table has about 640,000 distinct CDR3 sequences, just under 20% seen once. Only a few counts were recorded for this clonotype. The antigen is not known. The CDR3 is 16 residues long. The V segment lost 3 bases and the J segment 7 bases; nucleotides outside the gene matches: 9. The V gene's germline CDR1 is LNHDA and CDR2 SQIVND (reference sequence).

The specimen sequenced was naive CD8+ T cells from blood, with Jurkat cell RNA spiked in. As for subset: FACS-sorted CD8+CD4-CCR7+CD45RA+ naive T cells. V usage is TRBV19 and J usage is TRBJ1-5, with 10 bases identical to TRBD1. This TCR came from a human donor in good health. Some libraries in this study had Jurkat cell RNA spiked in. The CDR3 loop reads CASSIGDRGFLQPQHF. CDR3 bases: TGTGCCAGTAGTATTGGGGACAGGGGTTTTCTCCAGCCCCAGCATTTT.